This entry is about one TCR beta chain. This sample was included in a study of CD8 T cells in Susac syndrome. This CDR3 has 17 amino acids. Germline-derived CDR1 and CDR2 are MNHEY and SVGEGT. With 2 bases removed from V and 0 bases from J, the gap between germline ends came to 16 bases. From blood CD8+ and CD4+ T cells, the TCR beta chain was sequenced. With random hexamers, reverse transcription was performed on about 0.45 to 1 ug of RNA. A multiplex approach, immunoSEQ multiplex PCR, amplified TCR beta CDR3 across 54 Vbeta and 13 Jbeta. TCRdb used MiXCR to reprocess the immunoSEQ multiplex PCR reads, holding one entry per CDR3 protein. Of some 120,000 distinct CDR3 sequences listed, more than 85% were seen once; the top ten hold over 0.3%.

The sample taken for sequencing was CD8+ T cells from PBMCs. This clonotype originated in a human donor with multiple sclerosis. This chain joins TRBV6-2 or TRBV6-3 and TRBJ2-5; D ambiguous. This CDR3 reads CASSYSWEGRHQETQYF. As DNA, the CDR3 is TGTGCCAGCAGTTACAGCTGGGAAGGCAGGCACCAAGAGACCCAGTACTTC.